One sample yielded the 17 T cell receptor beta chains listed below, sequenced in a study of blood T cell repertoires in COVID-19. Only in-frame clones appear in the TCRdb table, and some are missing; sequencing was by immunoSEQ multiplex PCR. The table shows over 150,000 clones, with over 80% occurring only once. The sample consisted of peripheral blood. These receptors all come from a woman aged 80 or over with COVID-19, enrolled during active disease.

This clone appeared a single time. The chain uses TRBV9 and TRBJ1-2; TRBD1 is a possible D gene (6 bases). Trimming removed 0 bases from V and 0 bases from J, with 15 bases in between. This CDR3 spans 17 amino acids. Per the germline V gene, CDR1 is SGDLS and CDR2 is YYNGEE. CDR3 coding DNA: TGTGCCAGCAGCGTAGGCGGGGGGCCGGCCGCTAACTATGGCTACACCTTC. Translation: CASSVGGGPAANYGYTF.

The rearrangement uses TRBV18 and TRBJ2-4; D unclear. This CDR3 contains 13 residues. V dropped 8 bases and J dropped 3 bases, with 11 bases sitting between them. Per the germline V gene, CDR1 is KGHSH and CDR2 is LQKENI. The CDR3 is CASAFAHKNIQYF. The CDR3 coding sequence is TGTGCCAGCGCCTTTGCGCACAAAAACATTCAGTACTTC.

The chain employs TRBV27 and TRBJ2-1, with 9 nucleotides matching TRBD1. CDR1 MNHEY and CDR2 SMNVEV come from the germline V gene (reference sequence). The CDR3 consists of 15 residues. V gave up 8 bases and J gave up 6 bases; unmatched junction bases: 11. The CDR3, as DNA: TGTGCCAGCCGTCCGGGACAGGGTAATATCAATGAGCAGTTCTTC. Translating it yields CASRPGQGNINEQFF.

The V and J genes are TRBV5-1 and TRBJ1-2; 8 nucleotides match TRBD1. Germline V CDR1 and CDR2: SGHRS, YFSETQ. The ends lost 3 bases at V and 6 bases at J; junction bases unmatched: 7. The CDR3 is 14 amino acids. The CDR3 sequence: CASSWQDREDGYTF. CDR3 sequence (DNA): TGCGCCAGCAGCTGGCAGGACAGGGAGGATGGCTACACCTTC.

V is TRBV6-4 and J is TRBJ2-1; 8 bases match TRBD2. V was pared by 4 bases and J by 1 base, with 3 bases of the junction left unmatched. Germline V gives CDR1 MRHNA, CDR2 SNTAGT. This CDR3 region has 15 residues. The chain's CDR3 is CASSASSGSYNEQFF. Written as DNA, the CDR3 is TGTGCCAGCAGTGCTTCTAGCGGGTCCTACAATGAGCAGTTCTTC.

The chain joins TRBV4-1 to TRBJ2-7, with D possibly matching TRBD2 (6 bases). V was cut by 5 bases and J by 0 bases, with 14 bases left in between. The CDR3 extends over 15 amino acids. CDR1 is MGHRA, CDR2 YSYEKL, per germline. CDR3: CASSFNRLGSYEQYF. The CDR3 DNA reads TGCGCCAGCAGCTTCAATAGACTAGGCTCCTACGAGCAGTACTTC.

Points on this clone: Other nucleotide sequences in the sample specify the same CDR3. This sequence joins TRBV18 and TRBJ1-5, with D uncertain. Trimming cost V 3 bases and J 2 bases, with 5 bases left between them. Germline V gene sequence: CDR1 KGHSH, CDR2 LQKENI. This CDR3 comprises 13 residues. The CDR3 is CASSPQGNQPQHF. CDR3 bases: TGTGCCAGCTCACCCCAGGGCAATCAGCCCCAGCATTTT.

The chain carries TRBV10-1 and TRBJ1-5, with 7 positions matching TRBD1. The CDR3 has 14 amino acids. Per germline, CDR1 WNHNN and CDR2 SYGVQD (reference sequence). V shed 5 bases, J shed 3 bases, and the junction held 4 bases outside the gene matches. The CDR3 reads CASSPTGSNQPQHF. The CDR3 region has the DNA TGCGCCAGCAGTCCGACAGGGTCCAATCAGCCCCAGCATTTT.

This chain links TRBV18 with TRBJ2-2; D is ambiguous. The V gene lost 3 bases and the J gene lost 6 bases, with 11 bases spanning the gap. Germline CDR1 and CDR2: KGHSH and LQKENI. The CDR3 is 14 residues long. The CDR3 DNA is TGTGCCAGCTCACCTCTGGCGGCCGCCGGGGAGCTGTTTTTT. Translation gives CASSPLAAAGELFF.

The V call is TRBV6-5, the J call TRBJ1-1; 9 nucleotides line up with TRBD1. V lost 7 bases to trimming and J lost 0 bases; unmatched junction nucleotides: 6. The CDR3 sequence is 15 residues long. Looked up from germline, CDR1 is MNHEY and CDR2 is SVGAGI. The CDR3 DNA is TGTGCCAGCAAGTCCGGGACAGGGCTGAACACTGAAGCTTTCTTT. The encoded protein is CASKSGTGLNTEAFF.

CDR3 region: CASRELGKNIQYF. The CDR3 DNA sequence: TGTGCCAGCAGGGAGTTGGGCAAAAACATTCAGTACTTC. The chain joins TRBV27 to TRBJ2-4; D is uncertain. The V end was cut by 6 bases, the J end by 3 bases, with 9 bases between. CDR1 is MNHEY and CDR2 is SMNVEV in the germline V gene (reference sequence). The CDR3 is made up of 13 amino acids.

This clone was observed once. The rearrangement links TRBV11-3 to TRBJ1-1, with TRBD1 matching over 8 bases. CDR3 length: 15 amino acids. Germline V gene sequence: CDR1 SGHNT, CDR2 YENEEA. With 8 bases clipped from V and 4 bases from J, the junction kept 12 bases outside the gene matches. The CDR3 nucleotides read TGTGCCAGCCTACCGCGACAGGGGCGAGGCACTGAAGCTTTCTTT. Amino acids: CASLPRQGRGTEAFF. Using reference TRBV11-3 and TRBJ1-1 for the parts outside the CDR3, the full variable domain is EAGVVQSPRYKIIEKKQPVAFWCNPISGHNTLYWYLQNLGQGPELLIRYENEEAVDDSQLPKDRFSAERLKGVDSTLKIQPAELGDSAVYLCASLPRQGRGTEAFFGQGTRLTVV.

The V and J genes are TRBV6-5 and TRBJ2-2, with D perhaps matching TRBD2 (6 bases). CDR3 size: 13 residues. With 6 bases removed from V and 8 bases from J, the gap between germline ends came to 13 bases. Germline CDR1 reads MNHEY; CDR2 reads SVGAGI. The chain's CDR3 is CASRGLLVGELFF. The CDR3 DNA reads TGTGCCAGCAGGGGACTGTTAGTAGGGGAGCTGTTTTTT.

J is TRBJ2-1 and V is TRBV3-1 (or the pseudogene TRBV3-2); 12 bases map to TRBD2. V shed 6 bases and J 7 bases; nucleotides not matched to a gene: 4. CDR1 is LGHDT and CDR2 is YNNKEL in the germline V gene (reference sequence). The CDR3 has 14 residues. The CDR3 DNA follows: TGTGCCAGCAGTCAACTAGCGGGGGGAAATGAGCAGTTCTTC. Translation gives CASSQLAGGNEQFF.

This sequence joins TRBV18 and TRBJ1-2, with 8 bases that match TRBD1. The CDR3 runs 15 residues. In germline, CDR1 is KGHSH, CDR2 LQKENI. V lost 3 bases, J lost 3 bases, and 6 bases stayed unmatched. CDR3 region: CASSPGTGPDYGYTF. The CDR3 DNA sequence: TGTGCCAGCTCACCCGGGACAGGTCCCGACTATGGCTACACCTTC.

The rearrangement uses TRBV11-1 and TRBJ1-6; 9 nucleotides line up with TRBD1. CDR3 length: 15 amino acids. V shed 0 bases and J 8 bases; nucleotides not matched to a gene: 2. CDR1 and CDR2 (germline): SGHAT, FQDESV (reference sequence). The CDR3 protein is CASSLAGQGHSPLHF. In DNA form, the CDR3 reads TGTGCCAGCAGCTTAGCGGGACAGGGACATTCACCCCTCCACTTT.

This sequence joins TRBV6-5 and TRBJ1-6; D not resolved. CDR1 and CDR2 from the germline V gene are MNHEY and SVGAGI. This CDR3 is 16 amino acids long. The V gene lost 4 bases and the J gene lost 6 bases, with 16 bases spanning the gap. This CDR3 reads CASSSDFTGGNSPLHF. Written as DNA, the CDR3 is TGTGCCAGCAGTTCCGATTTTACGGGAGGTAATTCACCCCTCCACTTT.